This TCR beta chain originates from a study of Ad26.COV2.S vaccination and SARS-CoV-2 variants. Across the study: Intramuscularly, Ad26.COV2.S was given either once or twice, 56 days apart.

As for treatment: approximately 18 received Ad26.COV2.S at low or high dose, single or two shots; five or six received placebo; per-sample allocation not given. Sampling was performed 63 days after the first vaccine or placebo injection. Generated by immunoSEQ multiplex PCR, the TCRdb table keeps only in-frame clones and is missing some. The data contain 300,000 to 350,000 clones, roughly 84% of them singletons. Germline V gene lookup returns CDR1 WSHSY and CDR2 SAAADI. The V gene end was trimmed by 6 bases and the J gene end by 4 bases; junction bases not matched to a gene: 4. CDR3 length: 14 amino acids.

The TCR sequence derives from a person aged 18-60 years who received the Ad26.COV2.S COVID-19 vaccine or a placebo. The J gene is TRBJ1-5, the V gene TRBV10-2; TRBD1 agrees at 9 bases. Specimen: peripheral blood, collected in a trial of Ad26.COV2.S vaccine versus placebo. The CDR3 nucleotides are TGCGCCAGCAGGGACAGGGGACCTAATCAGCCCCAGCATTTT. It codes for CASRDRGPNQPQHF.